This T cell receptor beta chain was sequenced in a study of long-term antiretroviral therapy in people with HIV. The immunoSEQ assay was v3.0, run at survey level. The method was immunoSEQ multiplex PCR; TCRdb's version includes in-frame clones alone and lacks a portion of them. This sample has 25,000 to 35,000 clones, with around 85% found just once. Donors needed at least one pre-ART PBMC sample plus at least two post-ART samples. V gave up 4 bases and J gave up 2 bases, with 15 bases separating them. CDR1 MNHEY and CDR2 SMNVEV come from the germline V gene (reference sequence). The CDR3 is made up of 17 amino acids. As concerns this clone: Its cognate antigen is unknown.

General study points: Pre-ART expanded clones dominated the repertoire at every time point.

The V call is TRBV27, the J call TRBJ2-6, with D maybe TRBD1 (6 bases). This TCR derives from a man in his late teens or twenties with HIV. Sequences were derived from unsorted PBMCs, sampled 0.8 years before starting antiretroviral therapy. CDR3 region: CASSWQGSLAGANVLTF. The CDR3 region has the DNA TGTGCCAGCAGTTGGCAGGGGTCCTTAGCTGGGGCCAACGTCCTGACTTTC.